This T cell receptor (beta chain) was obtained from a study of spatial heterogeneity in lung cancer. For the study at large: Detected beta-chain sequences consistently exceeded alpha-chain sequences.

TCRdb reanalysed the 5' RACE reads using MiXCR and keeps one entry per CDR3 protein. The data contain 35,000 to 55,000 distinct CDR3 sequences, more than 20% of them seen just once; the ten biggest clones take up 7% to 7.5%. Germline CDR1 SEHNR, CDR2 FQNEAQ (reference sequence). Trimming removed 5 bases at V and 4 bases at J, with 7 bases between. The CDR3 has 12 residues. This clonotype was seen many times. The time point is: blood at routine non-recurrence follow-up after resection. The sequenced material consisted of unsorted whole RNA from tumor, nontumor lung or frozen PBMC. The source material was PBMCs, sampled at follow-up. This receptor was obtained from a female donor with early-stage non-small cell lung cancer. The chain is built from TRBV7-9 and TRBJ2-3; D not resolved. The CDR3 sequence: CASSPRSDTQYF. DNA for the CDR3: TGTGCCAGCAGCCCACGTTCAGATACGCAGTATTTT.